The 4 T cell receptor beta chains listed next were all sequenced from one sample in a study of T cells in Graves' hyperthyroidism and ophthalmopathy. Template material for amplifying TCR beta CDR3 regions consisted of RNA transcripts. The primer set for the first-round RT-PCR of the TCR CDR3 was HTBI. One entry per CDR3 protein, called by TCRdb with MiXCR from the multiplex PCR reads. Among approximately 380,000 distinct CDR3 sequences listed, 15% to 20% were seen once. The specimen was blood. All receptors derive from a woman aged 18-35 years with Graves' hyperthyroidism.

This clonotype came up many times. The chain carries TRBV5-4 and TRBJ2-5; 11 nucleotides agree with TRBD2. CDR1 SGHNT and CDR2 YYREEE come from the germline V gene (reference sequence). The V and J ends lost 3 bases and 5 bases, in that order; junction bases with no gene match: 18. This CDR3 comprises 19 residues. This chain's CDR3 is CASSWRISSGGRNVETQYF. In nucleotides, the CDR3 is TGTGCCAGCAGCTGGCGGATTTCTAGCGGGGGGCGTAATGTGGAGACCCAGTACTTC.

This clonotype came up many times. V and J are TRBV5-1 and TRBJ1-1; 8 bases map to TRBD1. Trimming took 1 base from V and 1 from J; bases not matched to a gene: 6. Germline CDR1 is SGHRS and CDR2 is YFSETQ. The CDR3 covers 16 residues. Here the CDR3 reads CASSLLTGVGNTEAFF. As DNA, the CDR3 is TGCGCCAGCAGCTTGTTGACAGGGGTTGGGAACACTGAAGCTTTCTTT.

This clonotype was counted many times. The chain carries TRBV28 and TRBJ2-5; weak D call: TRBD1 (6 bases). Per the germline V gene, CDR1 is MDHEN and CDR2 is SYDVKM. V was clipped by 2 bases and J by 2 bases, with 12 bases between them. CDR3 length: 15 residues. CDR3 in amino acids: CASSLIGTPQETQYF. Written as DNA, the CDR3 is TGTGCCAGCAGTTTAATCGGGACACCTCAAGAGACCCAGTACTTC.

This clonotype occurred many times. This chain joins TRBV7-8 and TRBJ1-5; D uncertain. The CDR3 spans 15 residues. Germline CDR1 is SGHVS and CDR2 is FQNEAQ. V was pared by 2 bases and J by 3 bases, with 11 bases between. The CDR3 DNA follows: TGTGCCAGCAGCTTATTCAGTCGGAACAATCAGCCCCAGCATTTT. It is translated as CASSLFSRNNQPQHF.